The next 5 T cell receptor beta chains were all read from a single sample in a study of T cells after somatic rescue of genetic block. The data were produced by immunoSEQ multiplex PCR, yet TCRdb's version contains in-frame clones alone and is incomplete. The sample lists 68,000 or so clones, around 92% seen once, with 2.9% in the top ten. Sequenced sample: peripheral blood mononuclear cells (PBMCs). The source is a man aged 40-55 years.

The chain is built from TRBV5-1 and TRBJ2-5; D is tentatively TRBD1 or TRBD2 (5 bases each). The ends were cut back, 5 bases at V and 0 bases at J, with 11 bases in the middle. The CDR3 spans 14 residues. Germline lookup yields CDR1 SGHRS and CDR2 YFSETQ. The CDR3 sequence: CASRTRGDQETQYF. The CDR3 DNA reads TGCGCCAGCAGGACGAGAGGGGACCAAGAGACCCAGTACTTC.

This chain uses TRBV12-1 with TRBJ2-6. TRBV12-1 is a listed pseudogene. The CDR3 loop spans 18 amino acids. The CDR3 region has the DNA TGTGCCAGCAGCTTTGACAACTCAATTGATACTGGGGCCAACGTCCTGACTTTC. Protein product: CASSFDNSIDTGANVLTF.

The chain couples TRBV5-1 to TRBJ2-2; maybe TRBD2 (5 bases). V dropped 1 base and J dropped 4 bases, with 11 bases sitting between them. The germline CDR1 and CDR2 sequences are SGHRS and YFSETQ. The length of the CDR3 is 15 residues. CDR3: CASSLSVAGTGELFF. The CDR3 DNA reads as TGCGCCAGCAGCTTGTCAGTCGCGGGCACCGGGGAGCTGTTTTTT.

CDR3 bases: TGTGCCAGCAGTGGACCGCGGACTACCCAAGAGACCCAGTACTTC. Residues: CASSGPRTTQETQYF. The chain couples TRBV6-1 to TRBJ2-5, with D maybe TRBD2 (6 bases). This CDR3 region has 15 residues. V lost 4 bases and J lost 1, with 13 bases in between. Germline V gene sequence: CDR1 MNHNS, CDR2 SASEGT.

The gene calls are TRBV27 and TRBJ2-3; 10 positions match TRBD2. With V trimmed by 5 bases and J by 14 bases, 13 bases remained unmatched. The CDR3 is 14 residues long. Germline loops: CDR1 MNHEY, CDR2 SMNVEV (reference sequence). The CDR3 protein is CASSPQGSSGGLYF. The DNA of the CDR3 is TGTGCCAGCAGTCCTCAGGGGAGTAGCGGGGGGTTGTATTTT.